This TCR beta chain was found in a study of STAT3 mutations in large granular lymphocyte leukemia. Across the whole study: Among longitudinally sequenced T-LGLL patients, roughly half had canonical activating STAT3 mutations detected.

This clone is medium-sized (0.01 to 0.1%) by share. Its antigen is currently unknown. The same CDR3 arises from other DNA sequences in this sample as well. Study-level findings and limits: In T-cell large granular lymphocyte leukemia, about half of patients showed multiple immunodominant subclonotypes. After therapy, about 35% of the 18 patients switched clonotypes, all new clones STAT3 wild type.

The CDR3 has 14 residues. Germline V gives CDR1 SGHDT, CDR2 YYEEEE. V lost 1 base to trimming and J lost 0 bases, with 4 bases between them. Libraries were prepared by immunoSEQ multiplex PCR; TCRdb keeps only in-frame clonotypes and omits some of them. This sample yields 3,500 to 4,500 clones, of which around 52% are seen a single time; more than 45% belongs to the top ten. What was sequenced was peripheral blood mononuclear cells. The receptor's source is a male patient aged 50 to 59 with T-cell large granular lymphocyte leukemia. Some clones in this sample may be carry-over from other donors' samples. This chain joins TRBV5-6 and TRBJ1-4; D is unresolved. CDR3 coding DNA: TGTGCCAGCAGCTTGATTGCAACTAATGAAAAACTGTTTTTT. Amino acid sequence: CASSLIATNEKLFF.